This is a list of T cell receptor beta chains from one sample in a study of cytomegalovirus exposure and HLA in healthy donors. Only in-frame clones appear in the TCRdb table, and some are missing; sequencing was by immunoSEQ multiplex PCR. The sample has 55,000 to 70,000 clones, more than 85% seen once; the top ten hold under 5.5%. Sequencing was done on a sample of PBMCs. Receptors were obtained from a man between 18 and 35 years old in good health and CMV-seropositive. The CDR3 runs from the conserved cysteine through the conserved F or W. Fields, in order: D gene, clone size, V gene, J gene, CDR3 DNA, CDR3 protein. A D gene is named only where the DNA matches it firmly. Expanded clones are given a class, and other clones once, few, many or no size at all.

>.|.|TRBV5-8|TRBJ1-4
TGTGCCAGCTTCGGCCGGGGAACTAATGAAAAACTGTTTTTT
CASFGRGTNEKLFF
>TRBD2|once|TRBV18|TRBJ2-3
TGTGCCAGCTCACTCATTAGCGGGAGTGCAGATACGCAGTATTTT
CASSLISGSADTQYF
>TRBD1|once|TRBV5-1|TRBJ1-1
TGCGCCAGCAGCGCCGGGACAGGGGTCAACACTGAAGCTTTCTTT
CASSAGTGVNTEAFF
>TRBD1|.|TRBV28|TRBJ1-5
TGTGCCAGCAGTGTAGGACAGGGTGGCAGCAATCAGCCCCAGCATTTT
CASSVGQGGSNQPQHF
>.|.|TRBV29-1|TRBJ2-1
TGCAGCGTTGAAGATCGGGTGCGCTATGAGCAGTTCTTC
CSVEDRVRYEQFF
>.|.|TRBV6-5|TRBJ2-2
TGTGCCGGCCAGGACAGCAACACCGGGGAGCTGTTTTTT
CAGQDSNTGELFF
>.|.|TRBV28|TRBJ2-5
TGTGCCAGCACACAGGGCCCGGTGGGGGAGACCCAGTACTTC
CASTQGPVGETQYF
>.|once|TRBV27|TRBJ2-2
TGTGCCAGCAGTGACAGGATGGGACCCACCGGGGAGCTGTTTTTT
CASSDRMGPTGELFF
>TRBD1|.|TRBV25-1|TRBJ2-3
TGTGCCAGCACCCGAACAGGGGGCTTCTTAGATACGCAGTATTTT
CASTRTGGFLDTQYF
>.|once|TRBV28|TRBJ2-7
TGTGCCAGCGGGGGAGGTATCTTGAGCTCCTACGAGCAGTACTTC
CASGGGILSSYEQYF
>TRBD2|.|TRBV5-1|TRBJ2-5
TGCGCCAGCAGCGGAGGAACTAGCGGTGGATTCCAAGAGACCCAGTACTTC
CASSGGTSGGFQETQYF
>TRBD2|.|TRBV6-1|TRBJ2-3
TGTGCCAGCAGTGGAGAACTAGCGGGTTCAGATACGCAGTATTTT
CASSGELAGSDTQYF
>.|.|TRBV28|TRBJ2-3
TGTGCCAGCAGTCCAAGACTAGGCTATTTAACAGATACGCAGTATTTT
CASSPRLGYLTDTQYF
>.|.|TRBV2|TRBJ2-2
TGTGCCAGCAGGAGGGAACAGGGTGGCGGGGAGCTGTTTTTT
CASRREQGGGELFF
>TRBD1|.|TRBV2|TRBJ2-1
TGTGCCAGCATGAGGACAGGGGAGAGCTCCTACAATGAGCAGTTCTTC
CASMRTGESSYNEQFF
>TRBD1|.|TRBV30|TRBJ2-1
TGTGCCTGGACGACAGGGGGCAATGAGCAGTTCTTC
CAWTTGGNEQFF
>.|.|TRBV28|TRBJ2-7
TGTGCCAGCAGCCCAGGGTTGGGGAAAAAGGTTTACGAGCAGTACTTC
CASSPGLGKKVYEQYF